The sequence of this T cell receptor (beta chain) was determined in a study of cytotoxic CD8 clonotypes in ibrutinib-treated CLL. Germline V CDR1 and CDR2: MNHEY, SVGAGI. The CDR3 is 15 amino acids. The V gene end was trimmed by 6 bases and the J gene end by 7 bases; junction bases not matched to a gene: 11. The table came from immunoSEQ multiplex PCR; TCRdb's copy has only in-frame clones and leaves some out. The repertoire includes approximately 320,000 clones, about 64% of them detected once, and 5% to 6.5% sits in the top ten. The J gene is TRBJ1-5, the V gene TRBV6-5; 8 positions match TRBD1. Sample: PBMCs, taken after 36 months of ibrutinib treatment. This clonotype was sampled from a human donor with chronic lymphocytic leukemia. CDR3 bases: TGTGCCAGCAGCTCCGGACAGGGAATTTCACAGCCCCAGCATTTT. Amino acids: CASSSGQGISQPQHF.